This T cell receptor beta chain was identified during a study of blood T cell repertoires in COVID-19 (dated by TCRdb to between 2020 and 2021). Turning to the overall study: Samples from collaborators originated in the United States, Italy and Spain and spanned both the acute and convalescent phases of COVID-19. The repertoires were released in a freely available public database meant as a resource for research on the immune response to SARS-CoV-2. A de-identified subject ID, COVID-19 status, age in years and sex were almost always included in the sample metadata. Where available, HLA class I and class II types were taken from metadata supplied by the sample provider and were not determined by assay-based typing. Samples came from the ongoing ImmuneRACE study (first 160 participants) plus 1,254 subjects from 6 global collaborators. The dataset comprised deeply sampled blood TCRbeta repertoires from subjects exposed to, actively infected with, or recovered from COVID-19. The prospective study material was composed of cDNA or gDNA derived from T cells, B-cell-depleted T cells, or PBMCs. The research as a whole found: Clinical and demographic metadata were provided uncurated, with the amount varying by source and participant.

The germline V gene provides CDR1 LGHNT and CDR2 FRNRAP. Trimming takes 6 bases off V and 4 bases off J; junction bases not matched to a gene: 8. The CDR3 goes from the cysteine to the phenylalanine over 15 residues. Just CDR3 DNA is preserved here, 45 bases in frame from base 1. TCRbeta CDR3 regions were amplified from genomic DNA by means of the immunoSEQ Assay, a bias-controlled multiplex PCR. Under the source paper's analysis protocol: The number of nucleated cells in each sample was estimated from the amplification of reference gene primers within the assay. To quantify the absolute abundance of each unique TCRbeta CDR3 rearrangement, sequence reads were collapsed and filtered. Productive Simpson clonality was computed per sample as the square root of Simpson's diversity index over productive rearrangements. Entries here come from immuneACCESS through TCRdb and include only in-frame sequences with V and J called. Some clones fail to appear in such tables; in the studies checked, an unresolved V gene covers under half of the shortfall, and the cause of the remainder is unknown. V, J and clone size were drawn from that table, and D and trimming were deduced from the DNA. This sample has 130,000 or so clones in its table, and around nine tenths of those were observed once. More than 9% of the sample rests with the top ten.

Whole blood was collected in K2EDTA tubes by collaborating institutions according to the institutions' own protocols. For TCRbeta analysis, collaborator samples were shipped as frozen whole blood, as isolated PBMCs, or as DNA extracted from either sample type. Worth noting for this clone: What this receptor recognizes is not known. No much larger clone is present one base from it, and per-base qualities are unavailable.

Sequencing input: peripheral blood. This clonotype was sampled from a man in his fifties or sixties with active or convalescent COVID-19. The chain is encoded by TRBV12-5 joined to TRBJ1-1, and TRBD1 matches 10 of the central bases. The DNA is TGTGCTAGTGGAACAGGACAGGGGGTTAGCACTGAAGCTTTCTTT. Its protein is CASGTGQGVSTEAFF.